This TCR beta chain was recorded in a study of T cell changes during pregnancy in multiple sclerosis (dated by TCRdb to the late 2010s). Regarding the study in general: Changes in the T cell repertoire over the course of pregnancy were examined in this study in women with multiple sclerosis.

The junction shows trimming of 0 bases on V and 0 bases on J, plus 12 bases between the germline ends. The germline V gene gives CDR1 as MNHEY and CDR2 as SVGAGI. CDR3 length: 16 amino acids, cysteine to phenylalanine. The read is trimmed to its CDR3 DNA, 48 bases read in frame from base 1. In the case of this clone: The target of this receptor is not known. No clone much larger than this one lies a single base away; base qualities are absent.

To prepare the library, the immunoSEQ multiplex PCR assay was applied. Sourced from immuneACCESS, this table was stored by TCRdb with only in-frame sequences that have V and J called. A share of the clones is absent; for the studies checked, an unresolved V gene accounts for under half, and the remainder has no known explanation. The sample has approximately 85,000 clones on record, roughly 92% of them singletons. The ten top clones hold roughly 2.5% of the sample. The chain uses TRBV6-5 and TRBJ2-7; TRBD2 might be the D gene, on 5 matching bases. Sequences were derived from peripheral blood, sampled in the first trimester of pregnancy. This receptor was taken from a female donor with multiple sclerosis, enrolled in a pregnancy study. The CDR3 here reads CASSYSGVGSSYEQYF. The DNA is TGTGCCAGCAGTTACTCCGGGGTGGGCAGCTCCTACGAGCAGTACTTC.